A selection of T cell receptor beta chains follows, all from one sample in a study of tumor-infiltrating lymphocytes in localized non-small cell lung cancer. The method was immunoSEQ multiplex PCR; TCRdb's version includes in-frame clones alone and lacks a portion of them. This repertoire shows some 5,000 clones, roughly 95% found once; its top ten account for approximately 2.8%. The sample consisted of uninvolved lung tissue not adjacent to the tumor. These receptors were obtained from a human donor with non-small cell lung cancer. CDR3s include the opening cysteine and the closing phenylalanine or tryptophan.

v_call: TRBV27; j_call: TRBJ1-2; cdr3_aa: CASSLGGRVGSYGYTF
v_call: TRBV5-4; j_call: TRBJ2-7; cdr3_aa: CASSLAGQTYEQYF
v_call: TRBV19; j_call: TRBJ1-1; cdr3_aa: CASNLNGRTEAFF
v_call: TRBV6-1; j_call: TRBJ2-1; cdr3_aa: CASSVTGGSEQFF
v_call: TRBV7-9; j_call: TRBJ1-1; cdr3_aa: CASSQVEGFTEAFF
v_call: TRBV2; j_call: TRBJ1-2; cdr3_aa: CASRRDTLVGYTF
v_call: TRBV2; j_call: TRBJ1-6; cdr3_aa: CASSPRQGGNSPLHF
v_call: TRBV28; j_call: TRBJ2-7; cdr3_aa: CASSSGEEQYF
v_call: TRBV18; j_call: TRBJ1-4; cdr3_aa: CASSPELYRGRGEKLFF
v_call: TRBV29-1; j_call: -; cdr3_aa: CSVEDPDKDYEQYF
v_call: TRBV30; j_call: TRBJ2-1; cdr3_aa: CAWSVRSSGSEHPRFF
v_call: TRBV7-9; j_call: TRBJ2-5; cdr3_aa: CASSLVGEETQYF
v_call: TRBV7-5; j_call: TRBJ1-1; cdr3_aa: CARSLIPAGGDTEAFF
v_call: TRBV6-5; j_call: TRBJ2-2; cdr3_aa: CASSRGQNTGELFF
v_call: TRBV12-5; j_call: TRBJ1-5; cdr3_aa: CASGLSYEQAYDQPQHF
v_call: TRBV5-5; j_call: TRBJ1-1; cdr3_aa: CASSLGANTGTEAFF
v_call: TRBV5-4; j_call: TRBJ2-3; cdr3_aa: CASSSYMEDTQYF
v_call: TRBV6-4; j_call: TRBJ1-2; cdr3_aa: CASSDQGEGYTF
v_call: TRBV5-5; j_call: TRBJ1-3; cdr3_aa: CASSLWGAGPDSGNTIYF
v_call: TRBV7-2; j_call: TRBJ2-3; cdr3_aa: CASSRAPGDTDTQYF
v_call: TRBV7-5; j_call: TRBJ2-3; cdr3_aa: CVRSLARTSLTQYF
v_call: TRBV18; j_call: TRBJ1-1; cdr3_aa: CASSSLGQGGLDSTEAFF
v_call: TRBV4-1; j_call: TRBJ1-5; cdr3_aa: CASSQGPLNQPQHF
v_call: TRBV2; j_call: TRBJ1-3; cdr3_aa: CASRPGTDGNTIYF
v_call: TRBV6-5; j_call: TRBJ1-5; cdr3_aa: CASRRSGGLGQPQHF
v_call: TRBV30; j_call: TRBJ1-5; cdr3_aa: CAWSSSRQQPQHF
v_call: TRBV28; j_call: TRBJ1-1; cdr3_aa: CASIPPLGGSNTEAFF
v_call: TRBV9; j_call: TRBJ1-1; cdr3_aa: CASSVAALNTEAFF
v_call: TRBV5-1; j_call: TRBJ2-7; cdr3_aa: CASRGSGNSYEQYF
v_call: TRBV7-9; j_call: TRBJ1-5; cdr3_aa: CASSLGNSNQPQHF
v_call: TRBV2; j_call: TRBJ1-6; cdr3_aa: CASRGFTYWQANSPLHF
v_call: TRBV5-5; j_call: TRBJ1-2; cdr3_aa: CASSPGPQANYGYTF
v_call: TRBV2; j_call: TRBJ2-3; cdr3_aa: CASSARSSSTDTQYF